This T cell receptor beta chain was profiled in a study of metastatic and nonmetastatic thyroid tumors. Study-level results: Malignant tumors reportedly showed significantly higher TCR beta diversity than benign nodules in both blood and tumor.

About this clone itself: The antigen remains undetermined.

There were no patients who had received any treatment before thyroid surgery. Germline V gene sequence: CDR1 SGHAT, CDR2 FQNNGV. This CDR3 is 11 amino acids long. Trimming pared 1 base from V and 11 bases from J, leaving 3 bases between. How the authors handled the data: Between-group CDR3 differences, defined by clinicopathological status, yielded a distant-metastasis classifier for papillary thyroid cancer. Through MiXCR, TCRdb re-clonotyped the PCR reads. TCRdb's processing, not the authors' own work, is the source of the V and J calls. The sample carries about 14,000 clones, 25% to 35% recorded once.

This sequence was found in a female donor with papillary thyroid cancer or a benign thyroid nodule (not recorded which). Some clones in this sample may be carry-over from other donors' samples. J is TRBJ1-6 and V is TRBV11-2; D is unclear. The sequenced material came from tumor tissue. The CDR3 is CASSLGPPLHF. The CDR3 nucleotides are TGTGCCAGCAGCTTAGGGCCACCCCTCCACTTT.